One and the same sample provided the 2 T cell receptor beta chains below, sequenced in a study of human T cells and chemical hapten exposure. Time point in this sample: patch test 1, 2 weeks after DPC sensitization. Treatment denoted: therapeutic diphenylcyclopropenone sensitization with weekly scalp DPC. Total RNA came from unfractionated whole blood. TCRdb re-called the RACE reads with MiXCR, one entry per CDR3 protein. Among under 40,000 distinct CDR3 sequences, around 6.4% were seen once, and the ten largest hold around 10%. The specimen comprised whole blood, sampled in connection with sensitization to the hapten diphenylcyclopropenone (DPC). Receptor source: a woman younger than 45 with alopecia areata. Some clones in this sample may be carry-over from other donors' samples.

A few counts support this clonotype. This rearrangement joins TRBV5-1 to TRBJ1-2; D call uncertain. V was cut by 4 bases and J by 4 bases, with 11 bases left in between. CDR3 length: 13 amino acids. Per the germline V gene, CDR1 is SGHRS and CDR2 is YFSETQ. CDR3 bases: TGCGCCAGCAGCCCGGACGGAATCTATGGCTACACCTTC. Its translation is CASSPDGIYGYTF. Full variable domain (remainder filled in from reference TRBV5-1 and TRBJ1-2): KAGVTQTPRYLIKTRGQQVTLSCSPISGHRSVSWYQQTPGQGLQFLFEYFSETQRNKGNFPGRFSGRQFSNSRSEMNVSTLELGDSALYLCASSPDGIYGYTFGSGTRLTVV.

At least ten counts were recorded for this clonotype. V usage is TRBV7-2 and J usage is TRBJ2-1; perhaps TRBD2 as D (5 bases). The CDR3 runs 17 residues. In germline, CDR1 is SGHTA, CDR2 FQGNSA. Trimming stripped 4 bases from V and 0 bases from J, with 16 bases between. The CDR3 spells CASSSLGSVSSYNEQFF. CDR3 coding DNA: TGTGCCAGCAGCTCCCTTGGGAGTGTGAGCTCCTACAATGAGCAGTTCTTC.